The text below deals with one T cell receptor beta chain. The clone's antigen remains unknown. No base quality information exists; no much larger clone differs at one position. Library method: the immunoSEQ multiplex PCR assay. A mixture of 60 forward primers for TCR Vbeta segments and 13 reverse primers for TCR Jbeta segments was used in the multiplex PCR. Amplification of the CDR3 region of rearranged TCR beta genes was performed with a multiplex PCR assay on genomic DNA. The amplified TCR beta libraries were sequenced on the Illumina HiSeq System as 87-base-pair reads. Concerning the study's data processing: Across the 500 to 850 repertoires, a later analysis counted roughly 77 million unique TCR beta chains, 9 million to 14 million of which were shared by at least two donors. Raw reads were error-corrected and collapsed into unique sequences by a nearest-neighbor algorithm in which closely related sequences were merged to remove PCR and sequencing errors. To assign V, D and J gene segments, CDR3 sequences were aligned to IMGT reference sequences. For a sequence to be retained, at least a six-nucleotide match to both a V gene segment and a J gene segment was required. A rearrangement counted as productive if the CDR3 had no stop codons and remained in frame with V and J, and every other rearrangement counted as non-productive. CDR3 was defined by IMGT convention, running from the second conserved V-encoded cysteine to the conserved J-encoded phenylalanine. In an earlier analysis of approximately 590 of the donors, sequences lacking an unambiguous match to a single V gene segment were excluded. In an earlier analysis of a few hundred of the donors, V segments were called functional above 56.7% productive rearrangements and were called segregating when the between-donor standard deviation exceeded 5%. A statistical classification framework was developed to diagnose cytomegalovirus status using the catalog of TCR beta chain sequences. A later analysis assigned V and J genes by comparing TCR nucleotide sequences with IMGT/GENE-DB human TR gene sequences. Using the TCRdist pipeline, a later analysis assigned CDR3 sequences along with most-parsimonious VDJ recombination scenarios. In a later analysis, every TCR beta chain was defined by the combination of its CDR3 amino acid sequence and its V-gene family, and reads without a unique V-gene family were dropped. In a later analysis, a few hundred highly shared, low-generation-probability nucleotide sequences were removed to address suspected cross-contamination and a sequencing artifact. A later analysis calculated a clonal expansion index for each public chain from normalized within-repertoire ranks of inferred template counts. Generation probabilities in a later analysis came from a VDJ recombination model fitted to out-of-frame rearrangements, and those results were checked against IGoR. A later analysis scored TCR-TCR, TCR-HLA and TCR-CMV co-occurrence with hypergeometric tests, applying a repertoire-size bias correction to TCR pairs. A later analysis estimated false discovery rates by permuting HLA or CMV assignments 20 times. A later analysis grouped co-occurring TCRs with DBSCAN, adding TCRdist sequence similarity when clustering within HLA-allele-positive subsets. Co-occurrence clustering excluded repertoires with fewer than 30,000 or more than 120,000 public chains, plus five with anomalous nucleotide sharing. TCRdb provides this immuneACCESS table in a form limited to in-frame rearrangements. Some clones are lacking; in checked studies, under half of them reflect an unresolved V gene, and why the rest are absent is not known. V and J calls and clone size are given by that table; D and trimming were obtained from the DNA. This sample lists 100,000 to 150,000 clones; 77% were detected once. The ten largest clones capture approximately 4.2% of the sample.

This specimen comes from a study of cytomegalovirus exposure and HLA in healthy donors (dated by TCRdb to the late 2010s). The study in broad terms: An earlier analysis of some 620 of the donors reported over 250 Gb of sequence data and 117 million unique TCR beta sequences obtained from about 170 million T cells. To decide whether each TCR beta V gene segment behaved as functional or pseudogenic, an earlier analysis of several hundred of the donors relied on high-throughput TCR beta sequencing. Using immunosequencing, the study profiled T cell repertoires from about 620 subjects and related those repertoires to cytomegalovirus serostatus. Along with the roughly 670-subject first cohort, a separate validation cohort of over a hundred different subjects was used. About 300 gigabases of sequencing data and tens of millions of unique TCR sequences were included in an early release covering under 650 HLA-typed donors. A later genetic analysis took genome-wide SNP genotypes for about 55% of the 666 donors and used that subset as a discovery cohort. The aim of the study was to test whether cataloging public T cell receptors could identify signatures of past pathogen exposure. High-throughput TCR immunosequencing, statistical association of individual TCRs with disease status, and machine learning were combined to predict cytomegalovirus infection status. About five DR-DQ haplotypes were treated as single units for association and clustering because of strong linkage in the cohort. HLA typing included class I and class II loci at four-digit resolution. Alongside the repertoire data, information on donor age, sex, ethnicity and CMV serostatus was compiled. Of the 398 genotyped donors, roughly 80% were placed in the genetic ancestry cluster associated with self-reported Caucasian donors. Every discovery cohort repertoire had been produced on one sequencing platform. Among about 410 genotyped donors of the cohort, an average of roughly 230,000 unique TCR beta nucleotide sequences was sequenced per donor, of which 15% to 20% were non-productive. To study patterns of TCR occurrence, a later analysis re-analyzed previously published TCR beta repertoires from under 750 donors and added high-resolution HLA genotyping. The later analysis used no new phenotypic data to find candidate immune exposures, relying instead on TCR beta sequences and their occurrence across donors. The number of donors typed differed by locus, with 629-630 for A, B, C, DRB1 and DQB1, roughly 520 for DQA1, 600 to 610 for DPA1, and around 460 for DPB1.

The paper as a whole reports these results and caveats: A later analysis associated about 16,000 TCR beta sequences with specific HLA alleles at a false discovery rate of 0.05. The cohort was sequenced for TCR beta chains only, and without alpha or paired-chain data the features that could be detected were limited. Linkage disequilibrium might explain the correlated functional status among segregating V segments, but an unknown experimental factor could not be ruled out. The study gave a list of 150 to 200 TCR beta chains associated with cytomegalovirus. Strong co-occurrence of HLA alleles, especially DR and DQ, made assigning TCR associations to individual alleles difficult. Sequencing depth was assumed to be roughly uniform across donors in the presence/absence analyses, though that assumption may not hold. In a later analysis, HLA-associated TCR beta chains showed more clonal expansion and lower generation probabilities than non-associated chains that were equally common. An earlier analysis of around 600 of the donors showed that most TCR beta V segments appeared in productive rearrangements either about 90% or about 30% of the time, which broadly matched IMGT annotations. A later genetic analysis reported fewer N-insertions in productive TCRs among donors in an Asian-associated ancestry cluster than the approximately 670-donor mean. A further reported finding was that TCR beta sequences accurately predicted the HLA-A and HLA-B alleles for most subjects in the first cohort. In both the original and validation cohorts, the classifier was reported to diagnose cytomegalovirus status with high specificity and sensitivity. Most TCR sequences were seen in very few donors, while some public TCRs were found in many individuals. CMV serostatus was the only immune exposure information available for the cohort. Several of the top co-occurrence clusters appeared to be linked to parvovirus B19, influenza, CMV and Epstein-Barr virus, according to a later analysis. Because some donors lacked HLA typing at each locus, the association tests relied only on the typed subset. Because counts were too low, about 15 rarely observed V segments, including chromosome 9 orphons, were left out of the earlier analysis of 587 of the donors. Three of the identified cytomegalovirus-associated TCR beta chains were confirmed in vitro to be specific for cytomegalovirus antigens. In a later analysis, TCR association rates were found to vary across HLA loci, with the most associated TCRs seen for DRB1 alleles and the fewest for HLA-C alleles. Some IMGT-functional V segments, including TRBV6-2 and TRBV6-3, could not be distinguished by the 87-base-pair reads and were therefore excluded. According to the authors, the approach could potentially be generalized to other disease states and immunological phenotypes. In a later analysis, most CMV-associated TCR beta chains were found to appear HLA-restricted, with HLA associations seemingly driven largely by CMV exposure. V-gene and J-gene trimming of TCR beta chains was associated with a missense DCLRE1C variant in a later genetic analysis, and the association was replicated in an independent cohort. A cluster of highly shared sequence variants was judged likely to be a technical artifact of the sequencing pipeline.

V lost 5 bases and J lost 6 bases, and the count of bases not matched to a germline gene is 12. Reading from cysteine to phenylalanine, the CDR3 counts 15 amino acids. The sequence is cut down to CDR3 DNA, 45 bases in frame from base 1. CDR1 SGHTA and CDR2 FQGNSA are derived from the germline V gene. The cohort was made up of approximately 700 healthy bone marrow donors. At the time of sampling, every cohort member was nominally healthy, though immune exposures that went unrecorded were likely present. The donor tested CMV seropositive, placing the donor among the 310 or so seropositive members of the cohort. A peripheral blood sample was provided by each donor, and peripheral blood mononuclear cells were used for TCR beta sequencing. The Qiagen DNeasy Blood Extraction Kit was used to extract genomic DNA from the blood cell samples.

The sequencing input was PBMCs. Recombination joined TRBV7-2 with TRBJ1-1, with 7 junctional bases fitting TRBD1. This TCR was recovered from a male donor in good health and CMV-seropositive. The DNA sequence is given as TGTGCCAGCAGCCCCGCCTTGTCAAGGGGGCCTGAAGCTTTCTTT. Its translation reads: CASSPALSRGPEAFF.